This record concerns one T cell receptor beta chain sequence. Germline-derived CDR1 and CDR2 are SGHNT and YYREEE (reference sequence). Trimming stripped 0 bases from V and 0 bases from J, with 8 bases between. The CDR3 spans 15 residues. In the original workflow: How many nucleated cells were present was estimated from reference gene primer amplification. Profiled with immunoSEQ multiplex PCR; TCRdb holds only in-frame clones, not every one. Clone size and the V and J calls come from that table; the DNA yielded D and trimming. This table holds some 130,000 clones, 85% to 90% found once. These data are taken from a study of blood T cell repertoires in COVID-19. Background on the study: Acute and convalescent COVID-19 samples came from the United States, Italy and Spain. The analysed material was cDNA or gDNA that came from T cells, B-cell-depleted T cells, or PBMCs.

This chain links TRBV5-4 with TRBJ2-3; weak D call: TRBD2 (6 bases). Sequencing input: peripheral blood. The source is a man aged 50-60 years with active COVID-19. CDR3 in DNA: TGTGCCAGCAGCTTGGGCGGGGATAGCACAGATACGCAGTATTTT. This gives the protein CASSLGGDSTDTQYF.